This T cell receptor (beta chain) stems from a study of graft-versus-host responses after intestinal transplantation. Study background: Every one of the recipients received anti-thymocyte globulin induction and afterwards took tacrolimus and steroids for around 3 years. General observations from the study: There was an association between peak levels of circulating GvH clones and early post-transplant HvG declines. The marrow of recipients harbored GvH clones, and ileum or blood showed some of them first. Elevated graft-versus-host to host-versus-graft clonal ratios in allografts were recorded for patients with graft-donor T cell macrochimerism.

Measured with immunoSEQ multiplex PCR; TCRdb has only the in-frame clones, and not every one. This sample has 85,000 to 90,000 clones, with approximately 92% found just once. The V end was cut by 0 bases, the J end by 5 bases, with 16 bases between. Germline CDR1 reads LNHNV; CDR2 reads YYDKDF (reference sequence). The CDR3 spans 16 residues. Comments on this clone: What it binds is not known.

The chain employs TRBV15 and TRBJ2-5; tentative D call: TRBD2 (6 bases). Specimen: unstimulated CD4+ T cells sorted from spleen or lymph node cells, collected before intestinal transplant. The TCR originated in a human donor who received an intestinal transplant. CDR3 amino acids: CATSRDRLGARETQYF. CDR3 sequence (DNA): TGTGCCACCAGCAGAGATCGACTAGGAGCGCGGGAGACCCAGTACTTC.